The source of this T cell receptor (beta chain) is a study of technical replicates of blood from a handful of donors. Here immunoSEQ multiplex PCR was the method, and the copy in TCRdb shows in-frame clones only, minus some. The sample yields about 88,000 clones, about 93% seen once. The specimen sequenced was T cells isolated from PBMCs. This sequence originates from a human donor in good health.

CDR3: CASSLTVMNTEAFF. CDR3 bases: TGTGCCAGCAGTTTAACGGTTATGAACACTGAAGCTTTCTTT. The chain has TRBV28 and TRBJ1-1; no definite D call. There are 14 residues in the CDR3. CDR1 is MDHEN and CDR2 is SYDVKM in the germline V gene. V lost 2 bases to trimming and J lost 0 bases, with 7 bases between them.